These 2 T cell receptor beta chains were all obtained from the same sample, sequenced in a study of T cells after somatic rescue of genetic block. TCRdb's copy holds only in-frame clones and misses some; the assay was immunoSEQ multiplex PCR. The table shows over 8,000 clones, with around 85% occurring only once. The sample comprised peripheral blood mononuclear cells (PBMCs). These receptors all stem from a boy aged 10-17 years.

The V call is TRBV19, the J call TRBJ2-5, with a possible D match to TRBD2 (6 bases). The end of the DNA aligns better with TRBJ2-7, so the J call may be wrong. The length of the CDR3 is 13 residues. CDR1 is LNHDA and CDR2 is SQIVND in the germline V gene (reference sequence). The DNA of the CDR3 is TGTGCCACCCAATCCCCTGGGAGGAACGAGCAGTACTTC. Protein: CATQSPGRNEQYF.

The rearrangement links TRBV19 to TRBJ2-1, with 7 bases lining up with TRBD2. J gave up 3 bases and V 11 bases, and 10 bases lay outside the gene matches. CDR1 is LNHDA, CDR2 SQIVND, per germline (reference sequence). The CDR3 has 14 residues. CDR3 loop: CAGEGRANYNEQFF. The CDR3 DNA follows: TGTGCCGGGGAGGGAAGGGCCAACTACAATGAGCAGTTCTTC.